One sample yielded the 25 T cell receptor beta chains listed below, sequenced in a study of OX40 agonist ivuxolimab in advanced cancers. The method was immunoSEQ multiplex PCR; TCRdb's version includes in-frame clones alone and lacks a portion of them. The table lists about 79,000 clones, 88% of them singletons. Material: CD4+ or CD8+ T cells sorted from blood, obtained in a trial of the OX40 agonist ivuxolimab. The receptor source for this set is an adult with an advanced solid tumor such as melanoma, head and neck, liver or kidney cancer.

The CDR3 region is CASSAGSGTGELFF. CDR3 DNA: TGTGCCAGCAGCGCAGGGTCGGGCACCGGGGAGCTGTTTTTT. The rearrangement uses TRBV9 and TRBJ2-2; D possibly corresponds to TRBD1 (5 bases). This CDR3 is 14 amino acids long. Per germline, CDR1 SGDLS and CDR2 YYNGEE. Trimming took off 3 bases at V and 4 bases at J, with 10 bases between the two ends.

The V call is TRBV28, the J call TRBJ2-3; 11 nucleotides agree with TRBD2. CDR1 MDHEN and CDR2 SYDVKM come from the germline V gene. The CDR3 has 16 residues. Trimming removed 5 bases from V and 2 bases from J; junction bases left unmatched: 6. CDR3 amino acids: CASSTIAGGVTDTQYF. CDR3 sequence (DNA): TGTGCCAGCAGTACTATAGCGGGAGGGGTCACAGATACGCAGTATTTT.

This chain connects TRBV28 to TRBJ2-1; 7 nucleotides line up with TRBD1. The J segment lost 4 bases and the V segment lost 6 bases, leaving 6 bases of the junction unmatched. Looked up from germline, CDR1 is MDHEN and CDR2 is SYDVKM. The CDR3 consists of 14 residues. CDR3: CASREGQDYNEQFF. DNA of the CDR3: TGTGCCAGCAGGGAAGGACAGGATTACAATGAGCAGTTCTTC.

V gene TRBV5-1 combines with J gene TRBJ2-1; no clear D gene. V was cut by 0 bases and J by 4 bases, with 8 bases left in between. This CDR3 spans 14 amino acids. CDR1 is SGHRS, CDR2 YFSETQ, per germline. CDR3 sequence: CASSLDARYNEQFF. In nucleotides, the CDR3 is TGCGCCAGCAGCTTGGATGCCAGGTACAATGAGCAGTTCTTC.

The chain is built from TRBV29-1 and TRBJ2-5, with 7 bases matching TRBD1. The CDR3 is 13 amino acids. Germline lookup yields CDR1 SQVTM and CDR2 ANQGSEA. J lost 0 bases, V lost 4 bases, and 2 bases had no gene match. This CDR3 is CSVAQGNQETQYF. In DNA form, the CDR3 reads TGCAGCGTTGCACAGGGGAACCAAGAGACCCAGTACTTC.

There are a few counts of this clone. The chain has TRBV19 and TRBJ1-5, with 7 bases aligning to TRBD1. V lost 6 bases to trimming and J lost 3 bases; unmatched junction nucleotides: 8. Per germline, CDR1 LNHDA and CDR2 SQIVND (reference sequence). This CDR3 region has 15 residues. CDR3 DNA: TGTGCCAGTAGGAGTTGGCAGGGGGTCAATCAGCCCCAGCATTTT. Amino acid sequence: CASRSWQGVNQPQHF.

V usage is TRBV19 and J usage is TRBJ1-1; TRBD1 aligns across 10 bases. This CDR3 has 13 amino acids. Germline assignment: CDR1 LNHDA and CDR2 SQIVND (reference sequence). After removal of 9 bases from V and 3 bases from J, the junction contained 4 bases not matched to a gene. The CDR3 region is CASDRGPDTEAFF. CDR3 sequence (DNA): TGTGCCAGCGACAGGGGGCCGGACACTGAAGCTTTCTTT.

The chain carries TRBV27 and TRBJ2-7, with D maybe TRBD2 (5 bases). This CDR3 contains 13 residues. Between the trimmed V and J ends, which lost 4 bases and 3 bases, there was a span of 10 bases. In germline, CDR1 is MNHEY, CDR2 SMNVEV (reference sequence). CDR3 loop: CASSSEGYYEQYF. CDR3 bases: TGTGCCAGCAGTTCCGAGGGATACTACGAGCAGTACTTC.

The CDR3 DNA follows: TGTGCCAGCTCGGCAGGAGCAGGGATGATCTACGAGCAGTACTTC. Protein: CASSAGAGMIYEQYF. V gene TRBV18 combines with J gene TRBJ2-7; tentatively, D is TRBD1 (5 bases). The CDR3 loop spans 15 amino acids. The V gene lost 6 bases and the J gene lost 3 bases, with 18 bases spanning the gap. Germline V gene lookup returns CDR1 KGHSH and CDR2 LQKENI.

This clone was detected once. V and J are TRBV19 and TRBJ2-2, with D hard to call. Trimming took off 4 bases at V and 1 base at J, with 7 bases between the two ends. The CDR3 loop spans 14 amino acids. Germline assignment: CDR1 LNHDA and CDR2 SQIVND (reference sequence). The CDR3 loop is CASSKRENTGELFF. In nucleotides, the CDR3 is TGTGCCAGTAGTAAAAGAGAGAACACCGGGGAGCTGTTTTTT.

The genes are TRBV2 and TRBJ1-5, with 12 bases that match TRBD1. Germline values: CDR1 SNHLY, CDR2 FYNNEI. J lost 2 bases, V lost 5 bases, and 7 bases had no gene match. The CDR3 is 17 residues long. CDR3 DNA sequence: TGTGCCAGCAGTAGGGACAGGGGGCATAATGGCAATCAGCCCCAGCATTTT. As protein: CASSRDRGHNGNQPQHF.

J is TRBJ2-1 and V is TRBV9; 11 bases line up with TRBD1. CDR3 length: 17 residues. V was clipped by 4 bases and J by 5 bases; unmatched bases: 11. From germline, CDR1 is SGDLS and CDR2 YYNGEE. CDR3 DNA sequence: TGTGCCAGCAGCTTCTTAGCCGGGACAGGGGGACACAATGAGCAGTTCTTC. Encoded protein: CASSFLAGTGGHNEQFF.

This clone has only a few counts. The gene calls are TRBV19 and TRBJ1-3, with a possible D match to TRBD1 (5 bases). CDR3 size: 15 residues. V was cut by 3 bases and J by 0 bases, with 9 bases left in between. The germline V gene encodes CDR1 LNHDA and CDR2 SQIVND (reference sequence). The CDR3 DNA follows: TGTGCCAGTAGTATCGGCGGGGGCTCTGGAAACACCATATATTTT. Translated, it gives CASSIGGGSGNTIYF.

V and J are TRBV14 and TRBJ2-2; D is uncertain. This CDR3 has 14 residues. The V end was cut by 1 base, the J end by 3 bases, with 6 bases between. Germline CDR1 reads SGHDN; CDR2 reads FVKESK. CDR3 in amino acids: CASSQAQYTGELFF. CDR3 nucleotides: TGTGCCAGCAGCCAAGCACAGTACACCGGGGAGCTGTTTTTT.

This chain connects TRBV5-1 to TRBJ2-7, with D possibly being TRBD1 (5 bases). Between the trimmed V and J ends, which lost 7 bases and 3 bases, there was a span of 17 bases. This CDR3 is 14 amino acids long. From germline, CDR1 is SGHRS and CDR2 YFSETQ. The CDR3 DNA reads TGCGCCAGCCGGCCTCGCAGGGAAAACTACGAGCAGTACTTC. Amino acids: CASRPRRENYEQYF.

The J gene is TRBJ2-1, the V gene TRBV21-1; the table's D call of TRBD2 was not tested on the DNA. TRBV21-1 represents a pseudogene. The CDR3 consists of 18 residues. The CDR3 DNA follows: TGTGCCAGCAGCAAAGTTGGGTGGGGCGGGAGCTCCTACAATGAGCAGTTCTTC. Protein product: CASSKVGWGGSSYNEQFF.

The chain is built from TRBV28 and TRBJ1-2; 8 bases are a match to TRBD1. Losses at the gene ends were 4 bases for V and 5 bases for J; bases not matched to a gene: 9. Looked up from germline, CDR1 is MDHEN and CDR2 is SYDVKM. This CDR3 has 15 amino acids. Written as DNA, the CDR3 is TGTGCCAGCAGTTCCCAGGGGGCTTCGAGATATGGCTACACCTTC. Translation gives CASSSQGASRYGYTF.

This clone was observed a single time. This rearrangement joins TRBV18 to TRBJ2-7; 8 bases are shared with TRBD2. Trimming took 0 bases from V and 2 from J; bases not matched to a gene: 12. Germline V gives CDR1 KGHSH, CDR2 LQKENI. The CDR3 length is 18 residues. The CDR3 bases are TGTGCCAGCTCACCACCTCTAGGGAGCGGGAGCCCAACCTACGAGCAGTACTTC. Amino acid sequence: CASSPPLGSGSPTYEQYF.

This rearrangement joins TRBV2 to TRBJ1-3; no definite D call. In germline, CDR1 is SNHLY, CDR2 FYNNEI. The CDR3 consists of 16 residues. V was clipped by 2 bases and J by 0 bases, with 11 bases between them. In DNA, the CDR3 is TGTGCCAGCAGTGAAAATCGTGCCCTCTCTGGAAACACCATATATTTT. As protein: CASSENRALSGNTIYF.

This clone showed up just a few times. The chain employs TRBV4-1 and TRBJ2-3, with a weak D call TRBD2 (6 bases). The V end lost 2 bases, the J end lost 6 bases, and 15 bases lay between the germline ends. CDR1 and CDR2 (germline): MGHRA, YSYEKL. CDR3 length: 15 amino acids. The CDR3 is CASSQTGRDSDTQYF. CDR3 DNA: TGCGCCAGCAGCCAAACCGGCCGGGACTCCGATACGCAGTATTTT.

This rearrangement joins TRBV18 to TRBJ1-4; TRBD1 agrees at 7 bases. The germline CDR1 and CDR2 sequences are KGHSH and LQKENI. Trimming cost V 6 bases and J 4 bases; bases outside gene matches: 5. This CDR3 is 14 amino acids long. The CDR3 spells CASSMGTVNEKLFF. For the CDR3, the DNA is TGTGCCAGCTCGATGGGGACAGTTAATGAAAAACTGTTTTTT.

The rearrangement links TRBV28 to TRBJ1-3; D ambiguous. Between the trimmed V and J ends, which lost 6 bases and 1 base, there was a span of 19 bases. The CDR3 consists of 17 residues. Germline values: CDR1 MDHEN, CDR2 SYDVKM. CDR3 sequence: CASSPSGTHPSGNTIYF. The CDR3 DNA reads as TGTGCCAGCAGCCCATCCGGCACTCACCCGTCTGGAAACACCATATATTTT.

The rearrangement links TRBV28 to TRBJ1-2, with D tentatively TRBD1 (6 bases). Looked up from germline, CDR1 is MDHEN and CDR2 is SYDVKM. The V end was cut by 1 base, the J end by 7 bases, with 13 bases between. The CDR3 sequence is 14 residues long. The CDR3: CASSLSGGLGGYTF. CDR3 DNA sequence: TGTGCCAGCAGTTTATCGGGGGGGCTTGGTGGCTACACCTTC.

This clone was counted a single time. This CDR3 is also generated by other DNA sequences in the sample. The chain employs TRBV5-4 and TRBJ2-3; unclear D gene. The V gene's germline CDR1 is SGHNT and CDR2 YYREEE (reference sequence). The V and J ends lost 0 bases and 1 base respectively, with 9 bases between them. The CDR3 contains 15 residues. CDR3 sequence: CASSLAGAGTDTQYF. CDR3 in DNA: TGTGCCAGCAGCTTGGCGGGCGCCGGCACAGATACGCAGTATTTT.

This chain links TRBV13 with TRBJ2-3, with TRBD2 matching 9 bases. Germline V gives CDR1 PRHDT, CDR2 FYEKMQ (reference sequence). The CDR3 has 16 residues. Trimming took 1 base from V and 3 from J; bases not matched to a gene: 5. The DNA for the CDR3 is TGTGCCAGCAGCTTAGTTTCCAGCGGGAGGACAGATACGCAGTATTTT. Its protein product is CASSLVSSGRTDTQYF.